The sequence of this T cell receptor beta chain was determined in a study of blood T cell repertoires in COVID-19. Sequenced by immunoSEQ multiplex PCR; TCRdb stores in-frame clones only, minus some. Of 15,000 to 20,000 clones in the sample, around 88% are singletons; the top ten hold over 4%. This CDR3 is built from 15 residues. The V gene's germline CDR1 is GTSNPN and CDR2 SVGIG (reference sequence). The V segment lost 3 bases and the J segment 7 bases; nucleotides outside the gene matches: 13. The TCR sequence derives from a woman in her thirties who had recovered from COVID-19. Input material: PBMCs or T cells enriched from blood (not recorded which). The V gene is TRBV30, the J gene TRBJ2-7, with 9 positions matching TRBD1. The CDR3 DNA follows: TGTGCCTGGAGCCCTGGGGCACAGGGGGCGCGTGAGCAGTACTTC. It encodes CAWSPGAQGAREQYF.